A selection of T cell receptor beta chains follows, all from one sample in a study of T cells after yellow fever vaccination. TCRdb re-analysed the 5' RACE reads in MiXCR, keeping a single row per CDR3 protein. In the table there are about 58,000 distinct CDR3 sequences, 4.5% to 6% of which are singletons. Source: PBMCs, either bulk or a sorted T-cell subset (CD4+, CD8+, memory, or dextramer-sorted; not recorded which), taken on the day of the yellow fever booster vaccination. The receptor source for this set is a man younger than 30 who received the YFV17D yellow fever vaccine. CDR3s include the opening cysteine and the closing phenylalanine or tryptophan. The order of the fields is D gene, clone size, V gene, J gene, CDR3 protein, CDR3 DNA. D genes are given only for firm matches. Size is omitted from some rows. Given values are once, few, many or a class for expanded clones.

D gene: NA; clone size: NA; V gene: TRBV6-6; J gene: TRBJ2-2; CDR3 protein: CARLLSGSCFF; CDR3 DNA: NA
D gene: NA; clone size: many; V gene: TRBV12-3/TRBV12-4; J gene: TRBJ2-1; CDR3 protein: CASREGNEQFF; CDR3 DNA: TGTGCCAGCCGCGAGGGGAATGAGCAGTTCTTC
D gene: NA; clone size: many; V gene: TRBV6-1; J gene: TRBJ2-7; CDR3 protein: CASSEGGRFLYEQYF; CDR3 DNA: TGTGCCAGCAGTGAAGGTGGACGTTTCTTGTACGAGCAGTACTTC
D gene: TRBD2; clone size: NA; V gene: TRBV7-8; J gene: TRBJ2-3; CDR3 protein: CASSLDGLASDTQYF; CDR3 DNA: TGTGCCAGCAGCTTAGACGGACTAGCCTCGGATACGCAGTATTTT
D gene: TRBD1; clone size: many; V gene: TRBV6-5; J gene: TRBJ1-2; CDR3 protein: CASSRDSEIYGYTF; CDR3 DNA: TGTGCCAGCAGCAGGGACAGTGAGATCTATGGCTACACCTTC
D gene: NA; clone size: many; V gene: TRBV4-3; J gene: TRBJ1-1; CDR3 protein: CASSHTTENTEAFF; CDR3 DNA: TGCGCCAGCAGCCATACTACAGAGAACACTGAAGCTTTCTTT
D gene: NA; clone size: few; V gene: TRBV4-1; J gene: TRBJ2-3; CDR3 protein: CASSPVVAASLNTQYF; CDR3 DNA: TGCGCCAGCAGCCCCGTTGTCGCGGCGAGCCTGAATACGCAGTATTTT
D gene: TRBD2; clone size: many; V gene: TRBV7-9; J gene: TRBJ2-3; CDR3 protein: CASSHPAGVTDTQYF; CDR3 DNA: TGTGCCAGCAGCCATCCAGCGGGGGTCACAGATACGCAGTATTTT
D gene: TRBD1; clone size: NA; V gene: TRBV4-1; J gene: TRBJ1-6; CDR3 protein: CASSQEGTGNSPLHF; CDR3 DNA: TGCGCCAGCAGCCAAGAAGGGACAGGGAATTCACCCCTCCACTTT
D gene: NA; clone size: NA; V gene: TRBV5-1; J gene: TRBJ1-1; CDR3 protein: CASSLQGSGGAEAFF; CDR3 DNA: TGCGCCAGCAGCTTGCAGGGTAGTGGAGGGGCTGAAGCTTTCTTT
D gene: TRBD1; clone size: many; V gene: TRBV10-3; J gene: TRBJ1-5; CDR3 protein: CAISRGTGGQPQHF; CDR3 DNA: TGTGCCATCAGCCGTGGGACAGGGGGACAGCCCCAGCATTTT
D gene: NA; clone size: many; V gene: TRBV5-1; J gene: TRBJ2-7; CDR3 protein: CASSQTGANYEQYF; CDR3 DNA: TGCGCCAGCAGCCAGACCGGGGCTAACTACGAGCAGTACTTC
D gene: NA; clone size: NA; V gene: TRBV4-3; J gene: TRBJ2-2; CDR3 protein: CASSPGTDTGELFF; CDR3 DNA: TGCGCCAGCAGCCCCGGGACGGACACCGGGGAGCTGTTTTTT
D gene: NA; clone size: many; V gene: TRBV6-5; J gene: TRBJ2-3; CDR3 protein: CASSFLLPAGSSDTQYF; CDR3 DNA: TGTGCCAGCAGTTTCCTCCTCCCTGCGGGGTCATCAGATACGCAGTATTTT
D gene: TRBD2; clone size: few; V gene: TRBV10-2; J gene: TRBJ2-1; CDR3 protein: CASRPPGLEQFF; CDR3 DNA: TGCGCCAGCAGACCTCCGGGACTAGAGCAGTTCTTC
D gene: NA; clone size: few; V gene: TRBV7-3; J gene: TRBJ1-1; CDR3 protein: CASSLIQNTEAFF; CDR3 DNA: TGTGCCAGCAGCTTAATACAGAACACTGAAGCTTTCTTT
D gene: NA; clone size: many; V gene: TRBV9; J gene: TRBJ1-2; CDR3 protein: CASSDDAEHYGYTF; CDR3 DNA: TGTGCCAGCAGCGATGACGCGGAACACTATGGCTACACCTTC
D gene: NA; clone size: few; V gene: TRBV5-1; J gene: TRBJ1-2; CDR3 protein: CASSLALVNYGYTF; CDR3 DNA: TGCGCCAGCAGCTTGGCCTTAGTTAACTATGGCTACACCTTC
D gene: TRBD2; clone size: NA; V gene: TRBV2; J gene: TRBJ2-5; CDR3 protein: CASSEDQVASGGAGQETQYF; CDR3 DNA: TGTGCCAGCAGTGAAGACCAAGTAGCTAGCGGGGGGGCGGGGCAAGAGACCCAGTACTTC
D gene: TRBD2; clone size: many; V gene: TRBV30; J gene: TRBJ2-6; CDR3 protein: CAWSVFAGGIGSSPSSGGANVLTF; CDR3 DNA: TGTGCCTGGAGTGTATTTGCGGGGGGGATCGGGTCTTCTCCTTCCTCTGGTGGGGCCAACGTCCTGACTTTC
D gene: NA; clone size: NA; V gene: TRBV27; J gene: TRBJ1-5; CDR3 protein: CASTPRQGLQPQHF; CDR3 DNA: TGTGCCAGCACCCCACGGCAGGGTCTGCAGCCCCAGCATTTT
D gene: NA; clone size: NA; V gene: TRBV11-2; J gene: TRBJ2-1; CDR3 protein: CASTQTLTGAGLYNEQFF; CDR3 DNA: TGTGCCAGCACCCAGACCTTGACAGGAGCGGGGCTCTACAATGAGCAGTTCTTC
D gene: NA; clone size: many; V gene: TRBV5-1; J gene: TRBJ2-2; CDR3 protein: CASSPGAPGPGELFF; CDR3 DNA: TGCGCCAGCAGCCCCGGGGCGCCTGGCCCCGGGGAGCTGTTTTTT
D gene: TRBD2; clone size: NA; V gene: TRBV11-3; J gene: TRBJ2-2; CDR3 protein: CASSPFGLASGELFF; CDR3 DNA: TGTGCCAGCAGCCCCTTTGGACTAGCATCCGGGGAGCTGTTTTTT
D gene: NA; clone size: many; V gene: TRBV12-3/TRBV12-4; J gene: TRBJ2-7; CDR3 protein: CASSFVGGRNEQYF; CDR3 DNA: TGTGCCAGCAGTTTTGTGGGGGGCAGGAACGAGCAGTACTTC
D gene: TRBD2; clone size: few; V gene: TRBV9; J gene: TRBJ2-3; CDR3 protein: CASSVTLAGGTDTQYF; CDR3 DNA: TGTGCCAGCAGCGTAACTCTAGCGGGTGGCACAGATACGCAGTATTTT
D gene: NA; clone size: NA; V gene: TRBV4-1; J gene: TRBJ2-5; CDR3 protein: CASSQGAEGQETQYF; CDR3 DNA: TGCGCCAGCAGCCAAGGGGCGGAGGGTCAAGAGACCCAGTACTTC
D gene: NA; clone size: many; V gene: TRBV4-1; J gene: TRBJ1-1; CDR3 protein: CASSQEGGTGTEAFF; CDR3 DNA: TGCGCCAGCAGCCAAGAAGGGGGGACGGGCACTGAAGCTTTCTTT
D gene: TRBD1; clone size: NA; V gene: TRBV6-6; J gene: TRBJ1-5; CDR3 protein: CASDQGAQHF; CDR3 DNA: TGTGCCAGCGACCAGGGGGCCCAGCATTTT
D gene: TRBD2; clone size: many; V gene: TRBV29-1; J gene: TRBJ2-1; CDR3 protein: CSVEKRGYRSYNEQFF; CDR3 DNA: TGCAGCGTTGAGAAGCGGGGGTACCGCTCCTACAATGAGCAGTTCTTC
D gene: NA; clone size: many; V gene: TRBV3-1; J gene: TRBJ1-1; CDR3 protein: CASSRPTPRGGDEAFF; CDR3 DNA: TGTGCCAGCAGCCGCCCCACCCCGCGGGGGGGGGATGAAGCTTTCTTT
D gene: NA; clone size: many; V gene: TRBV5-1; J gene: TRBJ2-5; CDR3 protein: CASSLFGETQYF; CDR3 DNA: TGCGCCAGCAGCTTGTTTGGCGAGACCCAGTACTTC
D gene: NA; clone size: few; V gene: TRBV7-3; J gene: TRBJ2-2; CDR3 protein: CASKGDTGELFF; CDR3 DNA: TGTGCCAGCAAGGGGGACACCGGGGAGCTGTTTTTT
D gene: TRBD1; clone size: many; V gene: TRBV12-3/TRBV12-4; J gene: TRBJ1-2; CDR3 protein: CASSNPGQNYGYTF; CDR3 DNA: TGTGCCAGCAGTAACCCGGGACAGAACTATGGCTACACCTTC
D gene: NA; clone size: many; V gene: TRBV11-1; J gene: TRBJ2-7; CDR3 protein: CASSGAEGVGKVYSYEQYF; CDR3 DNA: TGTGCCAGCAGCGGAGCGGAAGGGGTAGGTAAAGTCTACTCCTACGAGCAGTACTTC
D gene: NA; clone size: few; V gene: TRBV4-1; J gene: TRBJ2-1; CDR3 protein: CASSQALGVNNEQFF; CDR3 DNA: TGCGCCAGCAGCCAAGCTTTGGGGGTAAACAATGAGCAGTTCTTC
D gene: NA; clone size: NA; V gene: TRBV30; J gene: TRBJ2-2; CDR3 protein: CAWAENTGELFF; CDR3 DNA: TGTGCCTGGGCGGAAAACACCGGGGAGCTGTTTTTT
D gene: NA; clone size: few; V gene: TRBV2; J gene: TRBJ2-3; CDR3 protein: CASSVEALGADTQYF; CDR3 DNA: TGTGCCAGCAGTGTTGAGGCCCTCGGGGCAGATACGCAGTATTTT
D gene: NA; clone size: many; V gene: TRBV10-1; J gene: TRBJ2-3; CDR3 protein: CASSGVLDTDTQYF; CDR3 DNA: TGCGCCAGCAGTGGGGTCCTGGACACAGATACGCAGTATTTT
D gene: TRBD1; clone size: few; V gene: TRBV28; J gene: TRBJ1-1; CDR3 protein: CASKQGQDTEAFF; CDR3 DNA: TGTGCCAGCAAACAGGGACAGGACACTGAAGCTTTCTTT
D gene: NA; clone size: many; V gene: TRBV4-1; J gene: TRBJ2-7; CDR3 protein: CASSQVGGTYEQYF; CDR3 DNA: TGCGCCAGCAGCCAAGTTGGCGGAACCTACGAGCAGTACTTC